The sample holds a few counts of the clone carrying this T cell receptor beta chain. Unique molecular identifiers were built into the TCRbeta library. TCRdb fed the PCR reads into MiXCR, producing one record per CDR3 protein. The sample gives 300,000 or so distinct CDR3 sequences, more than 9% of which show up once; 9.5% to 13% is in the top ten. The data were obtained in a study of T-cell reconstitution after alpha-beta-depleted transplantation in children. This sample comprised PBMCs from the stem cell graft donor, obtained from the stem cell graft. This TCR was sampled from a human donor who donated a stem cell graft to a child with SCID.

The CDR3 bases are TGTGCTAGTGACCAGGGGGTCGGGGATACGCAGTATTTT. Translation gives CASDQGVGDTQYF. The V gene is TRBV12-5, the J gene TRBJ2-3; 7 bases agree with TRBD1. The germline CDR1 and CDR2 sequences are LGHNT and FRNRAP. The CDR3 consists of 13 residues. J was trimmed by 6 bases and V by 7 bases; bases with no gene match: 7.